Following are 14 T cell receptor beta chains from one sample sequenced in a study of blood T cell repertoires in COVID-19. Some clones are missing from TCRdb's copy, which holds only in-frame ones; the method was immunoSEQ multiplex PCR. The sample has some 320,000 clones; around 92% are singletons. Sequencing input: PBMCs or T cells enriched from blood (not recorded which). These receptors originate from a woman between 45 and 60 years old who had been exposed to COVID-19.

The chain carries TRBV7-2 and TRBJ2-2, with D maybe TRBD2 (5 bases). Per germline, CDR1 SGHTA and CDR2 FQGNSA. The V end was cut by 2 bases, the J end by 7 bases, with 20 bases between. This CDR3 is 17 amino acids long. CDR3 in amino acids: CASSLPTKKLLGGELFF. For the CDR3, the DNA is TGTGCCAGCAGCTTACCAACTAAAAAACTACTAGGCGGGGAGCTGTTTTTT.

V usage is TRBV6-5 and J usage is TRBJ2-3; 9 bases match TRBD2. Germline values: CDR1 MNHEY, CDR2 SVGAGI. Unmatched junction bases numbered 6, after V lost 7 bases and J lost 4 bases. This CDR3 is built from 14 residues. Here the CDR3 reads CASTGLAGPDTQYF. The CDR3 DNA reads as TGTGCCAGCACCGGGCTAGCGGGGCCAGATACGCAGTATTTT.

Comment on this clone: The sample holds other DNA sequences that translate to the same CDR3. V usage is TRBV7-9 and J usage is TRBJ2-3, with D possibly matching TRBD2 (5 bases). The ends were cut back, 2 bases at V and 1 base at J, with 7 bases in the middle. The germline CDR1 and CDR2 sequences are SEHNR and FQNEAQ (reference sequence). The length of the CDR3 is 14 residues. In nucleotides, the CDR3 is TGTGCCAGCAGCTTACACGGGGGCACAGATACGCAGTATTTT. This gives the protein CASSLHGGTDTQYF.

The rearrangement joins TRBV7-6 to TRBJ2-1; a possible D gene is TRBD1 (6 bases). This CDR3 has 14 residues. The ends were cut back, 5 bases at V and 5 bases at J, with 13 bases in the middle. Looked up from germline, CDR1 is SGHVS and CDR2 is FNYEAQ. This chain's CDR3 is CASSGNRENNEQFF. CDR3 DNA sequence: TGTGCCAGCAGCGGAAACAGGGAGAACAATGAGCAGTTCTTC. The full variable domain, with the rest looked up from reference TRBV7-6 and TRBJ2-1, is GAGVSQSPRYKVTKRGQDVALRCDPISGHVSLYWYRQALGQGPEFLTYFNYEAQQDKSGLPNDRFSAERPEGSISTLTIQRTEQRDSAMYRCASSGNRENNEQFFGPGTRLTVL.

CDR3 nucleotides: TGTGCCAGCAGCAGACAGGGGGCGGACACCATATATTTT. The encoded protein is CASSRQGADTIYF. The J gene is TRBJ1-3, the V gene TRBV7-9, with 10 bases fitting TRBD1. Trimming removed 5 bases from V and 8 bases from J; junction bases left unmatched: 3. The CDR3 sequence is 13 residues long. In germline, CDR1 is SEHNR, CDR2 FQNEAQ (reference sequence).

The rearrangement uses TRBV4-2 and TRBJ2-3; the D is unclear. V lost 0 bases and J lost 2, with 9 bases in between. There are 15 residues in the CDR3. The germline V gene has CDR1 LGHNA and CDR2 YNFKEQ. The CDR3 region is CASSQDWQATDTQYF. CDR3 DNA: TGTGCCAGCAGCCAAGATTGGCAGGCCACAGATACGCAGTATTTT.

This chain links TRBV7-9 with TRBJ1-5; D gene unclear. Germline CDR1 SEHNR, CDR2 FQNEAQ (reference sequence). The CDR3 has 16 residues. V was clipped by 1 base and J by 1 base, with 11 bases between them. CDR3 protein: CASSLGSGRSNQPQHF. Here the CDR3 DNA reads TGTGCCAGCAGCTTAGGTAGCGGACGGAGCAATCAGCCCCAGCATTTT. The variable domain in full, with the rest retrieved from reference TRBV7-9 and TRBJ1-5, is DTGVSQNPRHKITKRGQNVTFRCDPISEHNRLYWYRQTLGQGPEFLTYFQNEAQLEKSRLLSDRFSAERPKGSFSTLEIQRTEQGDSAMYLCASSLGSGRSNQPQHFGDGTRLSIL.

This rearrangement joins TRBV3-1 (or the pseudogene TRBV3-2) to TRBJ2-2, with TRBD2 matching 9 bases. In germline, CDR1 is LGHDT, CDR2 YNNKEL (reference sequence). CDR3 length: 14 amino acids. The junction had 1 base not matched to a gene; V was cut back by 4 bases and J by 4 bases. CDR3 protein: CASSLRGGTGELFF. CDR3 in DNA: TGTGCCAGCAGCCTGCGGGGGGGCACCGGGGAGCTGTTTTTT.

The chain has TRBV6-1 and TRBJ2-3; 10 bases are shared with TRBD2. The CDR3 covers 16 residues. CDR1 MNHNS and CDR2 SASEGT come from the germline V gene. J lost 2 bases, V lost 2 bases, and 4 bases had no gene match. The CDR3 region is CASSELAGVNTDTQYF. In DNA form, the CDR3 reads TGTGCCAGCAGTGAACTAGCGGGGGTGAACACAGATACGCAGTATTTT.

The rearrangement links TRBV23-1 to TRBJ2-1; D is perhaps TRBD1 (5 bases). TRBV23-1 is flagged as an ORF with uncertain function. The CDR3 contains 15 residues. V lost 10 bases and J 0 bases, leaving 16 bases between the germline ends. Here the CDR3 reads CATPGDRSSYNEQFF. CDR3 DNA sequence: TGCGCCACACCCGGCGACAGAAGCTCCTACAATGAGCAGTTCTTC.

The chain is built from TRBV30 and TRBJ1-2; possibly TRBD1 for D (6 bases). Germline loops: CDR1 GTSNPN, CDR2 SVGIG (reference sequence). The length of the CDR3 is 12 residues. Deletions cut 5 bases from V and 7 bases from J, with 14 bases between. The CDR3 reads CAWARTEIGYTF. The CDR3 DNA reads as TGTGCCTGGGCAAGGACAGAGATTGGCTACACCTTC.

The chain combines TRBV3-1 (or the pseudogene TRBV3-2) with TRBJ1-1; maybe TRBD1 (6 bases). Per germline, CDR1 LGHDT and CDR2 YNNKEL (reference sequence). This CDR3 has 14 residues. Trimming removed 0 bases from V and 11 bases from J, with 16 bases in between. CDR3 region: CASSQDWGGREAFF. The CDR3 nucleotides are TGTGCCAGCAGCCAAGATTGGGGGGGCCGAGAGGCTTTCTTT.

This clone was observed once. V gene TRBV19 combines with J gene TRBJ1-3; 7 positions agree with TRBD1. Trimming at V came to 6 bases and at J to 0 bases, leaving 8 bases not matched to a gene. The CDR3 runs 16 residues. Germline CDR1 LNHDA, CDR2 SQIVND (reference sequence). The CDR3 spells CASSHLSGGSGNTIYF. The DNA for the CDR3 is TGTGCCAGTAGCCATCTCTCAGGGGGCTCTGGAAACACCATATATTTT.

The gene calls are TRBV9 and TRBJ2-3; TRBD2 matches 10 bases. This CDR3 has 15 residues. The germline gives CDR1 SGDLS, CDR2 YYNGEE. V shed 5 bases, J shed 1 base, and the junction held 4 bases outside the gene matches. Written as DNA, the CDR3 is TGTGCCAGCAGTCCCGGGACTAGCGGCACAGATACGCAGTATTTT. Translated, it gives CASSPGTSGTDTQYF.